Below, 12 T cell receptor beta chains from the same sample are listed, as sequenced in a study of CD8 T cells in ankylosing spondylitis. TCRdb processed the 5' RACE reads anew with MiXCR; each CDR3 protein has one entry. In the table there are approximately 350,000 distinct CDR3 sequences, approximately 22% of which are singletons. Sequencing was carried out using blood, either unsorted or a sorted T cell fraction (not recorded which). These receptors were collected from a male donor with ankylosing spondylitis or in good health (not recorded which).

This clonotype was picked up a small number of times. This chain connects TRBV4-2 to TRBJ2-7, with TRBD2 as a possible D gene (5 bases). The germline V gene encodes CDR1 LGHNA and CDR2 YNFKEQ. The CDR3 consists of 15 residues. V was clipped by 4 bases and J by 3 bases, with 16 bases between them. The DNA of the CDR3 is TGTGCCAGCAGCCCAGAGGTAACGGGGTTCTACGAGCAGTACTTC. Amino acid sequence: CASSPEVTGFYEQYF.

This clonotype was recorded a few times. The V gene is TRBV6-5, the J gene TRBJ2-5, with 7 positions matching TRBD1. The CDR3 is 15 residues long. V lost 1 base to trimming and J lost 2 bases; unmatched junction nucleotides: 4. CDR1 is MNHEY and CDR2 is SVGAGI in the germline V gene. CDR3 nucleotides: TGTGCCAGCAGTTACTACAGGGGCCCTCAAGAGACCCAGTACTTC. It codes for CASSYYRGPQETQYF.

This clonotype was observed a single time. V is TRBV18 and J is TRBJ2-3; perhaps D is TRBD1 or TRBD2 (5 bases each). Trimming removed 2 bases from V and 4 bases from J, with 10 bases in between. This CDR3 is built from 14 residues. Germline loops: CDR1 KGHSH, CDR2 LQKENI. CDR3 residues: CASSPYGAADTQYF. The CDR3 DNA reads TGTGCCAGCTCACCATACGGGGCAGCAGATACGCAGTATTTT.

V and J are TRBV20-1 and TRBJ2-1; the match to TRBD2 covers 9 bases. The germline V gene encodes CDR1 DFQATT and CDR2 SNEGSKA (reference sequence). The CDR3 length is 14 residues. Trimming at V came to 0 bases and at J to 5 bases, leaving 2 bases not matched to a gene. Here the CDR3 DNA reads TGCAGTGCTAGAGATGAGCGGGGGGACAATGAGCAGTTCTTC. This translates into CSARDERGDNEQFF.

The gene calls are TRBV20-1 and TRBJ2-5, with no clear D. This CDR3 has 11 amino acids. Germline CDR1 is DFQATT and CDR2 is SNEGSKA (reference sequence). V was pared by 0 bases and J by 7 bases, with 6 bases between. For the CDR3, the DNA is TGCAGTGCTAGAGACACGGGGACCCAGTACTTC. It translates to CSARDTGTQYF.

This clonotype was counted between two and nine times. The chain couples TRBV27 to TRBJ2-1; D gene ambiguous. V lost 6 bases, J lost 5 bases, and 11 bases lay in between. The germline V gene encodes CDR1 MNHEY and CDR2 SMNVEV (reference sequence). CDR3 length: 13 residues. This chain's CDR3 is CASSPLWDNEQFF. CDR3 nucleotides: TGTGCCAGCAGCCCCTTATGGGACAATGAGCAGTTCTTC.

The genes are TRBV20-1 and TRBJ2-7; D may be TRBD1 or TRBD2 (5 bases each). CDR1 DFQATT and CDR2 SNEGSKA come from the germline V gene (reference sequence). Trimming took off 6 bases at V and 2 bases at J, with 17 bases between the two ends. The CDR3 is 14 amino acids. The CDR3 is CSAQEGTATYEQYF. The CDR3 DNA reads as TGCAGTGCCCAAGAGGGGACGGCGACCTACGAGCAGTACTTC.

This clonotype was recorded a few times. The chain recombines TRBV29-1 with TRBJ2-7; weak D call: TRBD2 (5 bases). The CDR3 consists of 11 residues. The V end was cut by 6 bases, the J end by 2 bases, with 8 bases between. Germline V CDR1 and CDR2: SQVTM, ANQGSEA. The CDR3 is CSVGIAYEQYF. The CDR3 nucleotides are TGCAGCGTCGGGATAGCCTACGAGCAGTACTTC.

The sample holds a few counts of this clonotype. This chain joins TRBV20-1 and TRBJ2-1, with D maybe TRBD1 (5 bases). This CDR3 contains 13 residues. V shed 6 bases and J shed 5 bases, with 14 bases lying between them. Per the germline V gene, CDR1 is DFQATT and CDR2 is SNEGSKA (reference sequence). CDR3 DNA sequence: TGCAGTGCCCTGGGGCTAGGCGACAATGAGCAGTTCTTC. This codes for CSALGLGDNEQFF.

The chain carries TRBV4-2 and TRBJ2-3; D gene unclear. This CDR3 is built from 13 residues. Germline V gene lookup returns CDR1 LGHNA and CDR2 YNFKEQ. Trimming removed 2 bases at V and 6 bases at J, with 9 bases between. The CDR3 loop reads CASSQFLGDTQYF. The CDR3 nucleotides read TGTGCCAGCAGCCAATTCCTCGGGGATACGCAGTATTTT.

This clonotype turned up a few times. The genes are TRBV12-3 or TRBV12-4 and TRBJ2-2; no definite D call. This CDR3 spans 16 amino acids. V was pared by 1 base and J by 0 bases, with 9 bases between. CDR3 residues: CASSLVVAANTGELFF. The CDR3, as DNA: TGTGCCAGCAGTTTAGTCGTCGCCGCGAACACCGGGGAGCTGTTTTTT.

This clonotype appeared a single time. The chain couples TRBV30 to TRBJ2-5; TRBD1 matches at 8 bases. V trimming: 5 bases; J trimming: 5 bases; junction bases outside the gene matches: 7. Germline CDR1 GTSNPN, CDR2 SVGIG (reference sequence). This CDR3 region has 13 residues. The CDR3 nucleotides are TGTGCCTGGGGACAGGGAGCCGCGGAGACCCAGTACTTC. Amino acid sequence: CAWGQGAAETQYF.